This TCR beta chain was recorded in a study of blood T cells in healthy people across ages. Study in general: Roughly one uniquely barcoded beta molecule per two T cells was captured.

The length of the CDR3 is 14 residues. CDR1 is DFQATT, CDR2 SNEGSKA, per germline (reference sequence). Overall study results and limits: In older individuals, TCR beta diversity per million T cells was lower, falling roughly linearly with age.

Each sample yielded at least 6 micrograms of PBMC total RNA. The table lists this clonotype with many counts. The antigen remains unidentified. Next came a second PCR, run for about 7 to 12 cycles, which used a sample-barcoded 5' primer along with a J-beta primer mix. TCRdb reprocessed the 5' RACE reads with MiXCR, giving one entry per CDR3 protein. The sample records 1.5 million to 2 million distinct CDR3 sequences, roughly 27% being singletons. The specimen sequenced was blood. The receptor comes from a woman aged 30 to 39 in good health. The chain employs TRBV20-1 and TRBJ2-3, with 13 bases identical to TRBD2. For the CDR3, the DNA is TGCAGCGCTGGGACTAGCGGGGGCACAGATACGCAGTATTTT. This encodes CSAGTSGGTDTQYF.